The T cell receptor (beta chain) under discussion was sequenced for a study of OX40 agonist ivuxolimab in advanced cancers. Overall study findings and caveats: Within 6 weeks, CD4+ and CD8+ blood T cells expanded clonally at 0.1 to 3.0 mg/kg.

CDR1 and CDR2 from the germline V gene are MDHEN and SYDVKM. This CDR3 is built from 13 residues. V was cut by 6 bases and J by 7 bases, with 16 bases left in between. With baseline, cycle 4 day 1, and cycle 7 day 1 as timepoints, blood was sampled. TCRdb's copy holds only in-frame clones and misses some; the assay was immunoSEQ multiplex PCR. The sample has about 100,000 clones, around 93% seen once. In this sample, this clone turned up once. Its antigen is not known. This sample comprised CD4+ or CD8+ T cells sorted from blood, obtained in a trial of the OX40 agonist ivuxolimab. The receptor comes from an adult with an advanced solid tumor such as melanoma, head and neck, liver or kidney cancer. This chain uses TRBV28 with TRBJ2-7; D is unclear. CDR3 region: CASRLGNFQEQYF. The DNA for the CDR3 is TGTGCCAGCAGGCTGGGGAATTTTCAGGAGCAGTACTTC.